This T cell receptor beta chain was found in a study of shared clonotypes between healthy human individuals (dated by TCRdb to about 2020). Some background on the complete study: A couple of women and a few men aged 18 to 49 years were included in the cohort. For each donor, three plates each were used for CD4 naive and CD4 memory, two plates were used for CD8 naive, and one plate was used for CD8 memory. To estimate repertoire size and how much clonotypes are shared between individuals, the study performed deep sequencing of blood TCR repertoires from roughly five healthy adults. Per donor, leukapheresis produced somewhere between about 0.9 and 10 billion PBMCs. Different laboratories and diverse techniques were used to prepare libraries and sequence TCR repertoires, to increase sequencing depth and limit assay-specific biases.

As for this clone: Its specific antigen is unknown. Base qualities are not recorded, but no much larger clone differs from it by a single base.

Using the deep immunoSEQ assay, TCR CDR3 regions were amplified from genomic DNA by multiplex PCR. Genomic DNA extracted from each cell subset was distributed evenly over all wells of several immunoSEQ 96-well plates, and each plate served as one replicate. For sorted subsets, each replicate PCR was loaded with around 220 ng genomic DNA, equivalent to 32,000 or so T cell genomes. The purified libraries were quantified using a Qubit 3.0 fluorometer, sized with a Bioanalyzer 2100, and then quantified again using the KAPA Library Quantification kit. Every immunoSEQ 96-well plate was sequenced on a separate single-read 150-cycle Illumina NextSeq 550 flow cell. The paper's processing steps were these. The immunoSEQ output contained only junctional sequences without quality scores, so filtering could not match that applied to full-length reads. To assign V/J genes and CDR3, sequences were annotated using PyIR, a Python wrapper for IgBLAST v1.9, with IMGT germline references. Reads were filtered out if the reads had weak V/J assignments (E-value above 1e-6), no CDR3, stop codons, out-of-frame junctions, or ambiguous translated residues. V3J clonotypes were defined as sequences sharing the same inferred V gene, J gene, and CDR3 amino acid sequence. Percentage overlap between repertoires was computed as shared unique clonotypes divided by the size of the smaller repertoire. Three approaches were used to assess repertoire richness: RTK rarefaction, the Chao1 estimator, and Recon v2.1 estimates of unobserved clonotypes. OLGA was used to compute generation probabilities for all TCRbeta clonotypes that the gDNA method yielded from a handful of donors. TCRdb mirrors the immuneACCESS table, restricted to in-frame sequences. Some clones are absent from its copies; in checked studies, under half trace to an unresolved V gene, and the reason for the others is unknown. The D gene and trimming were derived from the DNA, and the V and J assignments and clone size from that table. The sample table holds roughly 700,000 clones, of which around 72% were seen once. The ten biggest clones cover over 1.5% of the sample.

Study-level results and caveats: Estimated clonotype richness was generally larger for naive than for memory subsets. Sampling was restricted to blood, and TCR repertoires in tissues likely differ from the TCR repertoires found in blood. Incomplete sequencing was indicated by rarefaction of sorted-subset datasets, despite the large sequencing depth. About 4.5% of naive CD4, approximately 3.7% of naive CD8, 2% to 2.5% of memory CD4, and about 0.4% of memory CD8 clonotypes were shared across several donors. The small number of donors limited the genetic and exposure-history diversity represented. Compared with non-shared clonotypes, clonotypes shared by all four sorted-subset donors had higher generation probabilities. Pairwise subsampling led to the expectation that sequencing depth would affect the degree of clonotype sharing among donors.

Healthy HIV-negative adults with no recently reported acute infections or vaccinations were included as donors. Only Caucasian adults living in Nashville, Tennessee, USA were represented among the donors. CD4+ T cells were enriched through magnetic negative selection, after which naive cells were positively selected on CD45RA and the remaining negative fraction served as the memory subset. Blood was collected by leukapheresis, and PBMCs were isolated by Ficoll-Histopaque density gradient centrifugation and then cryopreserved in liquid nitrogen vapor phase. Analytical flow cytometry was used to check the purity and quantity of each magnetically sorted T cell population. Genomic DNA was isolated from each sorted fraction and quantified by UV absorbance on a Nanodrop 2000c. Reading from cysteine to phenylalanine, the CDR3 counts 12 amino acids. Only the CDR3 DNA stays, 36 bases, in frame from base 1. V loses 7 bases, J loses 6 bases, and the germline ends lie 10 bases apart. CDR1 and CDR2 are read off the germline V gene (reference sequence) as MNHNY and SVGAGI.

Sequencing input: memory CD4+ T cells sorted from blood. In the paper's terms, the cell subset or site label means: CD45RA-negative fraction. The chain links TRBV6-6 with TRBJ1-5; TRBD1 is a weak D gene call, 5 bases matching. The receptor was derived from a woman in her thirties in good health. This receptor has the CDR3 CASTRGGQPQHF. The nucleotide sequence is TGTGCCAGCACACGTGGGGGTCAGCCCCAGCATTTT.